This TCR beta chain was captured in a study of shared clonotypes between healthy human individuals. Study outcomes and limitations: Around 5% was the fraction of naive CD4 clonotypes found shared across four donors.

Donors were healthy HIV-negative adults without recently reported acute infections or vaccinations. V gave up 5 bases and J gave up 6 bases; unmatched junction bases: 6. The CDR3 has 13 residues. Germline CDR1 SGHRS, CDR2 YFSETQ. Original data processing: Junction-only sequences produced by ImmunoSEQ had no quality scores, so filtering differed. Repertoires were generated with immunoSEQ multiplex PCR, while TCRdb's copy carries only in-frame clones and drops some. V and J calls and clone size are as listed in that table; D and trimming were resolved from the DNA. Among fewer than 1.6 million clones listed, 97% to 99% were seen once. In its sample, this clone was seen once. Antigen unknown.

The source material was naive CD4+ T cells sorted from blood. Subset noted: CD45RA+ positively selected. The receptor's source is a man aged 25-45 years in good health. The rearrangement joins TRBV5-1 to TRBJ2-5; 8 positions agree with TRBD1. CDR3 bases: TGCGCCAGCAGTCGTGACAGGGGACAGACCCAGTACTTC. Its protein product is CASSRDRGQTQYF.